The text below deals with one TCR beta chain. The data stem from a study of cytomegalovirus exposure and HLA in healthy donors. Data came from immunoSEQ multiplex PCR; TCRdb stores just in-frame clones and leaves some out. The sample carries some 250,000 clones, roughly 90% recorded once. Germline assignment: CDR1 SGDLS and CDR2 YYNGEE. The CDR3 consists of 15 residues. The V and J ends lost 3 bases and 6 bases respectively, with 18 bases between them. Material for sequencing was PBMCs. The sequence was collected from a woman under 30 in good health and CMV-seronegative. This chain joins TRBV9 and TRBJ1-1; D might be TRBD1 (6 bases). CDR3 amino acids: CASSGSPGAASEAFF. DNA for the CDR3: TGTGCCAGCAGCGGCTCCCCAGGGGCGGCCTCTGAAGCTTTCTTT.